This TCR beta chain was observed in a study of identical twins. Regarding the study as a whole: The authors noted that invariant MAIT and iNKT cells could partly confound zero-insertion analyses.

Remarks on this clonotype: Its antigen remains unknown.

CDR3 length: 16 amino acids. J lost 5 bases, V lost 0 bases, and 2 bases had no gene match. CDR1 is MNHEY and CDR2 is SVGAGI in the germline V gene. TCRdb used MiXCR to reprocess the 5' RACE reads, holding one entry per CDR3 protein. The table has about 470,000 distinct CDR3 sequences, less than 25% seen once; the top ten hold roughly 2.8%. This sample was shared with a second study, whose subject was T cells expressing NK-cell markers. That work states: According to the study, TCR beta repertoires originated from sorted CD3+CD56+NKG2C+, CD3+CD56+NKG2C- and CD3+CD56-NKG2C+ T cells. Within the sequenced cohort of eight donors, seven exhibited HCMV seropositivity and one was seronegative.

What was sequenced was CD4+ T cells sorted from blood. This TCR was recovered from a young woman in good health. The chain uses TRBV6-5 and TRBJ2-1, with 12 bases aligning to TRBD2. Here the CDR3 reads CASSYSRLAGDNEQFF. CDR3 bases: TGTGCCAGCAGTTACTCGAGACTAGCGGGAGACAATGAGCAGTTCTTC.